The rows below give T cell receptor beta chains drawn from one sample of a study of persistence of HIV-infected CD4 T cells. Method: immunoSEQ multiplex PCR; TCRdb's copy keeps in-frame clones and lacks some. The sample contains more than 30,000 clones, 82% of which appear only once. Antigens of these TCRs are unknown. The source material was CD4+ T cells sorted from PBMCs after roughly 17-hour stimulation, sampled from a patient who received antiretroviral therapy. These TCRs come from an adult woman with HIV who was CMV-seropositive. The CDR3 runs from the conserved cysteine through the conserved F or W. Fields, in order: J gene, clone size, V gene, D gene, CDR3 DNA, CDR3 protein. The D gene is left open where the match is weak. Rows may omit the clone size; those that give it use once, few, many or a size class.

TRBJ1-1 . TRBV9 . TGTGCCAGCAGCCCTCCCCGAGACGGGGGATATAACACTGAAGCTTTCTTT CASSPPRDGGYNTEAFF
TRBJ1-2 . TRBV15 TRBD1 TGTGCCACCAGCAGCGGGGAAGGAAGACGACAGGGAGAATACTATGGCTACACCTTC CATSSGEGRRQGEYYGYTF
TRBJ2-4 . TRBV19 TRBD1 TGTGCCAGTAGTATAAGGACAGGGGCGAGGAACATTCAGTACTTC CASSIRTGARNIQYF
TRBJ1-2 . TRBV12-3/TRBV12-4 . TGTGCCAGCAGTTTAGGGACATTCCGTGGCTACACCTTC CASSLGTFRGYTF
TRBJ2-3 few TRBV3-1/TRBV3-2 TRBD2 TGTGCCAGCAGCCAAGATATGACTAGCGGACGCACAGATACGCAGTATTTT CASSQDMTSGRTDTQYF
TRBJ2-6 . TRBV18 . TGTGCCAGCTTCTCTGGGGCCAACGTCCTGACTTTC CASFSGANVLTF
TRBJ1-1 . TRBV7-3 . TGTGCCAGCAGCTTACAGGAGAACACTGAAGCTTTCTTT CASSLQENTEAFF
TRBJ1-3 . TRBV28 TRBD1 TGTGCCAGCAGTTCTATACCCACTTGGGACAGGGACTCTGGAAACACCATATATTTT CASSSIPTWDRDSGNTIYF
TRBJ2-7 . TRBV29-1 . TGCAGCGTTGAATTATCCTACGAGCAGTACTTC CSVELSYEQYF
TRBJ2-5 few TRBV30 . TGTGCCTGGAGTCTCCACCAAGAGACCCAGTACTTC CAWSLHQETQYF
TRBJ1-1 . TRBV19 . TGTGCCAGTAGCCGGGACACTGAAGCTTTCTTT CASSRDTEAFF
TRBJ1-1 once TRBV3-1/TRBV3-2 . TGTGCCAGCAGCCAAGAAGTTAGAGGCACTGAAGCTTTCTTT CASSQEVRGTEAFF
TRBJ1-2 few TRBV13 . TGTGCCAGCAGCCTCACGACACCCTCAGGAAGGAACTATGGCTACACCTTC CASSLTTPSGRNYGYTF
TRBJ2-7 . TRBV25-1 TRBD1 TGTGCCAGCAGGGAGGGACAGGGGGCCTACGAGCAGTACTTC CASREGQGAYEQYF
TRBJ2-2 . TRBV18 . TGTGCCAGCTCATCAGTGAACACCGGGGAGCTGTTTTTT CASSSVNTGELFF
TRBJ2-7 . TRBV7-2 TRBD2 TGTGCCAGCAGCTCCAGCGGGGGGTATCGCGAGCAGTACTTC CASSSSGGYREQYF
TRBJ1-1 few TRBV7-6 . TGTGCCAGCAGCTTAGATGTGTCGGCGAACACTGAAGCTTTCTTT CASSLDVSANTEAFF
TRBJ1-2 once TRBV5-5 TRBD1 TGTGCCAGCAGCGCATACTCCGGAGAAGGGACAGGGAGTACCTTC CASSAYSGEGTGSTF
TRBJ1-5 . TRBV7-2 . TGTGCCAGCAGCTTAGCAGGCAATAGCAATCAGCCCCAGCATTTT CASSLAGNSNQPQHF
TRBJ2-2 . TRBV27 . TGTGCCAGCAGTTTGCTAAGACCACTCACCGGGGAGCTGTTTTTT CASSLLRPLTGELFF